This T cell receptor (beta chain) was sequenced in a study of OX40 agonist ivuxolimab in advanced cancers. From germline, CDR1 is MNHEY and CDR2 SVGAGI. V was clipped by 0 bases and J by 5 bases, with 16 bases between them. CDR3 size: 16 residues. Findings and limits, study-wide: More expanded clones were found, on average, in CD8+ than in CD4+ T cells. It was also the case that some nonresponders had low normalized T-cell clonal expansion.

About this clone: The antigen remains undetermined.

Produced via immunoSEQ multiplex PCR; TCRdb's table is partial and in-frame only. Found here are tens of thousands of clones, around 83% of them singletons; the top ten hold about a sixth. The V call is TRBV6-5, the J call TRBJ1-1, with a possible D match to TRBD1 (5 bases). The TCR originated in an adult with an advanced solid tumor such as melanoma, head and neck, liver or kidney cancer. The starting material was CD4+ or CD8+ T cells sorted from blood, obtained in a trial of the OX40 agonist ivuxolimab. CDR3 in amino acids: CASSYSISGSQTEAFF. CDR3 in DNA: TGTGCCAGCAGTTACTCGATATCAGGGAGTCAGACTGAAGCTTTCTTT.